These 10 T cell receptor beta chains originate from one sample sequenced in a study of blood T cell repertoires in COVID-19. Measured with immunoSEQ multiplex PCR; TCRdb has only the in-frame clones, and not every one. The sample has around 150,000 clones; roughly nine tenths are singletons. The sequenced sample consisted of peripheral blood. The receptors stem from a human donor with COVID-19, enrolled during active disease. The donor label of this sample is uncertain.

The J gene is TRBJ2-7, the V gene TRBV19; TRBD2 matches 9 bases. The CDR3 is made up of 15 amino acids. CDR1 and CDR2 from the germline V gene are LNHDA and SQIVND (reference sequence). V lost 4 bases and J lost 4; bases outside the gene matches: 8. The CDR3 region is CASSTSSGVMYEQYF. The CDR3, as DNA: TGTGCCAGTAGTACGTCTAGCGGGGTGATGTACGAGCAGTACTTC.

The V call is TRBV9, the J call TRBJ1-2; 7 bases map to TRBD1. Unmatched junction bases numbered 13, after V lost 10 bases and J lost 4 bases. Germline V gene data show CDR1 as SGDLS and CDR2 as YYNGEE. CDR3 length equals 14 residues. In DNA form, the CDR3 reads TGTGCCGCCCTGACAGGGCGGGATGGCTATGGCTACACCTTC. This gives the protein CAALTGRDGYGYTF.

This clone was seen only a few times. The J gene is TRBJ1-3, the V gene TRBV25-1; maybe TRBD1 (5 bases). V lost 4 bases to trimming and J lost 0 bases, with 13 bases between them. Germline-derived CDR1 and CDR2 are MGHDK and SYGVNS. The CDR3 covers 16 residues. DNA for the CDR3: TGTGCCAGCAGTGTGGCGGGGGACTACTCTGGAAACACCATATATTTT. Its translation is CASSVAGDYSGNTIYF.

CDR3 amino acids: CASSVLSGGAETVNEQFF. In DNA form, the CDR3 reads TGTGCCAGCAGCGTACTTAGCGGGGGGGCAGAGACCGTCAATGAGCAGTTCTTC. The chain couples TRBV9 to TRBJ2-1; TRBD2 matches 11 bases. The CDR3 is made up of 18 amino acids. J was trimmed by 6 bases and V by 1 base; bases with no gene match: 12. CDR1 and CDR2 (germline): SGDLS, YYNGEE.

In nucleotides, the CDR3 is TGTGCCAGCAGCCGCCCCGGGGGGTCCTACAATGAGCAGTTCTTC. The encoded protein is CASSRPGGSYNEQFF. V is TRBV5-4 and J is TRBJ2-1, with 7 bases matching TRBD2. The germline V gene encodes CDR1 SGHNT and CDR2 YYREEE (reference sequence). Germline trimming cut 4 bases from V and 1 base from J; bases unmatched to any gene: 5. The CDR3 length is 15 residues.

This clone was counted a few times. The chain links TRBV3-1 (or the pseudogene TRBV3-2) to TRBJ2-3; 8 bases align to TRBD2. The CDR3 contains 15 residues. Unmatched junction bases numbered 3, after V lost 4 bases and J lost 0 bases. CDR1 is LGHDT, CDR2 YNNKEL, per germline (reference sequence). Written as DNA, the CDR3 is TGTGCCAGCAGCCCTGGCGGGGGGAGCACAGATACGCAGTATTTT. It encodes CASSPGGGSTDTQYF.

The chain employs TRBV11-3 and TRBJ1-1, with D perhaps TRBD1 (6 bases). Trimming left V 5 bases short and J 0 bases short, with 13 bases between. The CDR3 is made up of 15 amino acids. Per germline, CDR1 SGHNT and CDR2 YENEEA. CDR3 in amino acids: CASSPNQGMNTEAFF. CDR3 in DNA: TGTGCCAGCAGCCCGAACCAGGGGATGAACACTGAAGCTTTCTTT.

The J gene is TRBJ2-7, the V gene TRBV30; 8 positions agree with TRBD1. Germline CDR1 is GTSNPN and CDR2 is SVGIG (reference sequence). The CDR3 sequence is 14 residues long. Unmatched junction bases numbered 14, after V lost 2 bases and J lost 11 bases. CDR3 DNA sequence: TGTGCCTGGAGTACAGATACCGCGCAGGGGGCCGAGTACTTC. Translated, it gives CAWSTDTAQGAEYF.

This clone was seen a single time. The V call is TRBV7-2, the J call TRBJ1-2; 7 bases are shared with TRBD1. This CDR3 has 15 residues. Germline loops: CDR1 SGHTA, CDR2 FQGNSA. V lost 1 base, J lost 4 bases, and 6 bases stayed unmatched. CDR3 in DNA: TGTGCCAGCAGCTTAGGCCGGGACAGAATCTATGGCTACACCTTC. Translating it yields CASSLGRDRIYGYTF.

This chain joins TRBV5-4 and TRBJ2-3; 9 nucleotides agree with TRBD2. The CDR3 sequence is 15 residues long. Germline trimming cut 0 bases from V and 5 bases from J; bases unmatched to any gene: 4. Germline V gene sequence: CDR1 SGHNT, CDR2 YYREEE (reference sequence). The CDR3 reads CASSLEAGGQDTQYF. The CDR3 DNA sequence: TGTGCCAGCAGCTTGGAGGCGGGGGGGCAAGATACGCAGTATTTT.